This TCR beta chain was observed in a study of radiotherapy plus CTLA-4 blockade in lung cancer. Note on this clone: Its antigen is still unknown.

Sequenced by immunoSEQ multiplex PCR; TCRdb stores in-frame clones only, minus some. The sample has 70,000 to 90,000 clones; about 84% are singletons. Whole-study results and caveats: Early shifts in blood T cell clones, with interferon-beta, reportedly predicted response best.

Per the germline V gene, CDR1 is SGHDT and CDR2 is YYEEEE. The length of the CDR3 is 15 residues. The junction had 7 bases not matched to a gene; V was cut back by 4 bases and J by 7 bases. Source: peripheral blood, taken from a patient treated with radiotherapy plus ipilimumab. The clonotype originates from a human donor with non-small cell lung cancer who had stable disease on radiotherapy plus ipilimumab. The chain couples TRBV5-6 to TRBJ2-1; 11 bases line up with TRBD2. CDR3 bases: TGTGCCAGCAGCCTAGCGGGGGGAGGAGTAAATGAGCAGTTCTTC. It codes for CASSLAGGGVNEQFF.